A selection of T cell receptor beta chains follows, all from one sample in a study of cytomegalovirus exposure and HLA in healthy donors. Profiling relied on immunoSEQ multiplex PCR, and the TCRdb table lists in-frame clones only, not all of them. Among 95,000 to 150,000 clones listed, roughly 80% were seen once. The source material was PBMCs. The receptors stem from a man aged 60-69 years in good health and CMV-seropositive. CDR3s include the opening cysteine and the closing phenylalanine or tryptophan. A D gene is named only where the DNA matches it firmly. Clone size, where shown, is once, few, many, or a class for clones that have expanded.

>13|TRBJ1-5|NA|TRBV19|NA
TGTGCCAGTCAGGGGTCCTCGAATCAGCCCCAGCATTTT
CASQGSSNQPQHF
>15|TRBJ1-3|NA|TRBV28|NA
TGTGCCAGCAGCATCCTCCTAGTATCTGGAAACACCATATATTTT
CASSILLVSGNTIYF
>15|TRBJ2-3|NA|TRBV2|TRBD2
TGTGCCAGCAGGGTAGCGGGGAGGGCCACAGATACGCAGTATTTT
CASRVAGRATDTQYF
>13|TRBJ1-1|few|TRBV2|TRBD1
TGTGCCAGCAGCCCCGGACAGGAGAGGGAAGCTTTCTTT
CASSPGQEREAFF
>12|TRBJ1-2|NA|TRBV5-6|NA
TGTGCCAGCAGCCCAATCGGGGTTGGCTACACCTTC
CASSPIGVGYTF
>14|TRBJ1-2|once|TRBV6-6|NA
TGTGCCAGCAGTTTACCGACAGCCAACTATGGCTACACCTTC
CASSLPTANYGYTF
>20|TRBJ2-7|NA|TRBV7-8|NA
TGTGCCAGCAACCCTCGGAGGTTTGGAGACCTACTTGGAGCATTCTACGAGCAGTACTTC
CASNPRRFGDLLGAFYEQYF
>14|TRBJ1-1|few|TRBV6-1|TRBD1
TGTGCCAGCAGTGTACAGGGGGCGAGCACTGAAGCTTTCTTT
CASSVQGASTEAFF
>17|TRBJ1-1|NA|TRBV5-1|NA
TGCGCCAGCAGCCCGGACTACTTGACAGCTCTTAACACTGAAGCTTTCTTT
CASSPDYLTALNTEAFF
>11|TRBJ1-1|NA|TRBV6-5|NA
TGTGCCACACAGGGGAACACTGAAGCTTTCTTT
CATQGNTEAFF
>18|TRBJ2-1|NA|TRBV5-6|TRBD2
TGTGCCAGCAGCCCTCTAGCGGGGGGACGCAAAGGAAACGATGAGCAGTTCTTC
CASSPLAGGRKGNDEQFF
>14|TRBJ2-7|NA|TRBV6-6|TRBD1
TGTGCCAGCAGTTATTCGGACAGGTTCTACGAGCAGTACTTC
CASSYSDRFYEQYF
>16|TRBJ1-6|NA|TRBV6-1|NA
TGTGCCAGCAGTGAATCAGTCAGGCCCTATAATTCACCCCTCCACTTT
CASSESVRPYNSPLHF
>16|TRBJ2-3|few|TRBV15|NA
TGTGCCACCTCCGACAGGTTCGGGTCTAGCACAGATACGCAGTATTTT
CATSDRFGSSTDTQYF
>14|TRBJ1-4|once|TRBV18|NA
TGTGCCAGCTCACCCCCAGGGTGGGATGAAAAACTGTTTTTT
CASSPPGWDEKLFF
>17|TRBJ2-1|NA|TRBV9|NA
TGTGCCAGCAGCGTAGACTCAAGGGGGAGGGCCTACAATGAGCAGTTCTTC
CASSVDSRGRAYNEQFF
>16|TRBJ2-6|NA|TRBV18|NA
TGTGCCAGCTCACCGGGACTCCCCTCTGGGGCCAACGTCCTGACTTTC
CASSPGLPSGANVLTF
>14|TRBJ2-1|few|TRBV4-1|TRBD2
TGCGCCACGGCGCGGGGCGGGGGAAGGCGTGAGCAGTTCTTC
CATARGGGRREQFF
>13|TRBJ2-1|NA|TRBV5-5|NA
TGTGCCAGCAGGATCAGAGGCGCGGATGAGCAGTTCTTC
CASRIRGADEQFF
>14|TRBJ1-1|NA|TRBV28|TRBD1
TGTGCCAGCAGCTTCAGGGGGCGCGACACTGAAGCTTTCTTT
CASSFRGRDTEAFF
>14|TRBJ2-3|NA|TRBV5-1|NA
TGCGCCAGCAGCTTGCGGGAGTGGGCGGATACGCAGTATTTT
CASSLREWADTQYF
>18|TRBJ2-3|NA|TRBV11-3|TRBD2
TGTGCCAGCAGCGGACCCGGGACTAGCGGGAGGGCGACAGATACGCAGTATTTT
CASSGPGTSGRATDTQYF
>15|TRBJ1-3|NA|TRBV19|NA
TGTGCCAGCAACAGGGAGACCGAGGTCCGGGACACCATATATTTT
CASNRETEVRDTIYF
>12|TRBJ2-7|NA|TRBV2|NA
TGTGCCAGCAGTGGAGACATGGGCGAGCAGTACTTC
CASSGDMGEQYF
>17|TRBJ2-1|once|TRBV5-1|NA
TGCGCCAGCAGCTTGGCACTCTCAGGGGACTCCTACAATGAGCAGTTCTTC
CASSLALSGDSYNEQFF
>14|TRBJ2-2|NA|TRBV6-4|NA
TGTGCCAGCTCCCTACGGGGGAACACCGGGGAGCTGTTTTTT
CASSLRGNTGELFF
>14|TRBJ1-5|few|TRBV5-1|TRBD1
TGCGCCAGCAGCGTGACAGGGGTCAATCAGCCCCAGCATTTT
CASSVTGVNQPQHF
>15|TRBJ2-7|NA|TRBV28|TRBD2
TGTGCCAGCAATCCCGCCGGGGGGTCCTTCTACGAGCAGTACTTC
CASNPAGGSFYEQYF
>13|TRBJ2-7|NA|TRBV19|NA
TGTGCCAGTAGTATTGAGGGATTCTACGAGCAGTACTTC
CASSIEGFYEQYF
>18|TRBJ2-2|NA|TRBV7-2|TRBD1
TGTGCCAGCAGCTTAGCCTCCCGGGGGACAGGGTGGACCGGGGAGCTGTTTTTT
CASSLASRGTGWTGELFF
>11|TRBJ2-1|few|TRBV29-1|NA
TGCAGCGTTGCCGGTTACAATGAGCAGTTCTTC
CSVAGYNEQFF
>13|TRBJ2-7|NA|TRBV7-9|NA
TGTGCCGTCGAGGTGGCCGGTTACTACGAGCAGTACTTC
CAVEVAGYYEQYF
>17|TRBJ2-7|NA|TRBV18|TRBD1
TGTGCCAGCTCACCACGGCCAGGGGGCCGGGGCTCCTACGAGCAGTACTTC
CASSPRPGGRGSYEQYF
>12|TRBJ2-3|NA|TRBV28|NA
TGTGCCAGCAGTTCCTCGAGGGATACGCAGTATTTT
CASSSSRDTQYF
>15|TRBJ2-7|NA|TRBV18|NA
TGTGCCAGCTCACCACCGGGGCCCAGCTCCTACGAGCAGTACTTC
CASSPPGPSSYEQYF
>11|TRBJ2-3|NA|TRBV20-1|NA
TGCCTCGTAGCCGGCACAGATACGCAGTATTTT
CLVAGTDTQYF
>16|TRBJ2-5|once|TRBV15|NA
TGTGCCACCAGCGTGGGTACGGGGACACCGAAAGAGACCCAGTACTTC
CATSVGTGTPKETQYF